One and the same sample provided the 30 T cell receptor beta chains below, sequenced in a study of shared clonotypes between healthy human individuals. Only in-frame clones appear in the TCRdb table, and some are missing; sequencing was by immunoSEQ multiplex PCR. The data contain about 460,000 clones, around 77% of them singletons. Sequencing input: PBMCs. These receptors all come from a woman aged 40 to 49 in good health. Some clones in this sample may be carry-over from other donors' samples.

This clone was counted a few times. The CDR3 DNA is TGTGCCAGCAGTTCCGGACTCCTGGGGGATACGCAGTATTTT. Encoded protein: CASSSGLLGDTQYF. This chain links TRBV7-3 with TRBJ2-3; TRBD2 might be the D (5 bases). The V end was cut by 6 bases, the J end by 6 bases, with 16 bases between. There are 14 residues in the CDR3. Germline CDR1 SGHTA, CDR2 FQGTGA.

Turning to this clone: Other DNA sequences in the sample encode the same CDR3. The rearrangement uses TRBV7-9 and TRBJ2-7; no firm D call. This CDR3 has 12 amino acids. Per germline, CDR1 SEHNR and CDR2 FQNEAQ (reference sequence). Trimming removed 5 bases at V and 0 bases at J, with 5 bases between. CDR3 protein: CASSLSSYEQYF. CDR3 nucleotide sequence: TGTGCCAGCAGCCTTAGCTCCTACGAGCAGTACTTC.

The chain uses TRBV11-2 and TRBJ2-5; D is ambiguous. CDR1 and CDR2 from the germline V gene are SGHAT and FQNNGV. Between the trimmed V and J ends, which lost 0 bases and 11 bases, there was a span of 13 bases. CDR3 length equals 13 residues. The DNA of the CDR3 is TGTGCCAGCAGCTTAGATCTGCAGGCGATGCAGTACTTC. This codes for CASSLDLQAMQYF.

V usage is TRBV4-3 and J usage is TRBJ2-1; D is unclear. In germline, CDR1 is LGHNA, CDR2 YSLEER. CDR3 size: 13 residues. The V and J ends lost 2 bases and 9 bases respectively, with 11 bases between them. The CDR3 loop reads CASSQSTDREQFF. CDR3 coding DNA: TGCGCCAGCAGCCAATCGACCGACCGTGAGCAGTTCTTC.

CDR3 amino acids: CASSRRTDSYEQYF. The CDR3 region has the DNA TGTGCCAGCAGCCGCCGGACGGACTCCTACGAGCAGTACTTC. The rearrangement joins TRBV5-4 to TRBJ2-7; no definite D call. There are 14 residues in the CDR3. V lost 4 bases and J lost 0, with 11 bases in between. Looked up from germline, CDR1 is SGHNT and CDR2 is YYREEE (reference sequence).

The chain links TRBV11-2 to TRBJ2-1; tentatively, D is TRBD2 (6 bases). Germline-derived CDR1 and CDR2 are SGHAT and FQNNGV. Trimming shortened V by 5 bases and J by 4 bases, and 15 bases separated the two germline ends. CDR3 size: 15 residues. CDR3 sequence (DNA): TGTGCCAGCAGCCTCCAGCGGGCTCGATACAATGAGCAGTTCTTC. This encodes CASSLQRARYNEQFF.

This clone occurred a few times. The CDR3 sequence: CASSEMRGSHEQYF. CDR3 bases: TGTGCCAGCAGTGAAATGAGGGGGAGTCACGAGCAGTACTTC. This chain uses TRBV6-1 with TRBJ2-7, with a tentative D call TRBD1 (6 bases). CDR3 length: 14 residues. V was clipped by 2 bases and J by 5 bases, with 13 bases between them. Germline CDR1 reads MNHNS; CDR2 reads SASEGT.

This rearrangement joins TRBV28 to TRBJ2-2; the D is unclear. Trimming stripped 3 bases from V and 1 base from J, with 6 bases between. Germline V gene lookup returns CDR1 MDHEN and CDR2 SYDVKM. This CDR3 has 14 amino acids. The chain's CDR3 is CASSFYRNTGELFF. The DNA for the CDR3 is TGTGCCAGCAGTTTCTATCGGAACACCGGGGAGCTGTTTTTT.

The chain links TRBV28 to TRBJ1-5; a weak D match, TRBD1 (5 bases). The ends were cut back, 5 bases at V and 0 bases at J, with 14 bases in the middle. The CDR3 is 16 amino acids. CDR1 is MDHEN and CDR2 is SYDVKM in the germline V gene. CDR3 DNA: TGTGCCAGCAGTCCTAGGGGTCGGTATAGCAATCAGCCCCAGCATTTT. It codes for CASSPRGRYSNQPQHF.

Notes on this clone: A far larger clone is off by one base, so a read error is likely. This sequence joins TRBV4-2 and TRBJ2-2; possibly TRBD1 or TRBD2 for D (5 bases each). This CDR3 is 12 amino acids long. From germline, CDR1 is LGHNA and CDR2 YNFKEQ. As DNA, the CDR3 is TGTGCCAGCAGCCAGGGGACCGGGGAGCTGCTTTTT. Translating it yields CASSQGTGELLF.

The table lists this clone with a count of one. The chain recombines TRBV7-2 with TRBJ1-2, with 7 bases that match TRBD1. This CDR3 comprises 13 residues. Unmatched junction bases numbered 4, after V lost 3 bases and J lost 6 bases. The germline CDR1 and CDR2 sequences are SGHTA and FQGNSA. This CDR3 is CASSFSDRNGYTF. DNA for the CDR3: TGTGCCAGCAGCTTCTCGGACAGGAATGGCTACACCTTC.

This chain uses TRBV10-3 with TRBJ2-7, with 7 nucleotides matching TRBD1. The germline V gene has CDR1 ENHRY and CDR2 SYGVKD. V dropped 6 bases and J dropped 6; count of bases not matched to a gene: 5. CDR3 size: 12 residues. CDR3 DNA sequence: TGTGCCATCAGACAAAACAGGGGCGAGCAGTACTTC. As protein: CAIRQNRGEQYF.

The chain carries TRBV18 and TRBJ2-1; TRBD2 aligns across 7 bases. The CDR3 loop spans 15 amino acids. Per the germline V gene, CDR1 is KGHSH and CDR2 is LQKENI. V gave up 4 bases and J gave up 5 bases; unmatched junction bases: 8. The CDR3 loop is CASSRTAGVNNEQFF. As DNA, the CDR3 is TGTGCCAGCTCACGGACGGCGGGGGTGAACAATGAGCAGTTCTTC.

The chain couples TRBV5-4 to TRBJ2-7; 9 bases fit TRBD1. The germline V gene encodes CDR1 SGHNT and CDR2 YYREEE (reference sequence). The CDR3 is 14 residues long. J gave up 5 bases and V 4 bases, and 7 bases lay outside the gene matches. CDR3 region: CASSLRDRVDEQYF. DNA of the CDR3: TGTGCCAGCAGCCTCCGGGACAGGGTCGACGAGCAGTACTTC.

This clone was observed a single time. The chain couples TRBV18 to TRBJ1-1, with D possibly matching TRBD1 (6 bases). V shed 3 bases and J shed 1 base, with 9 bases lying between them. The CDR3 extends over 14 amino acids. Germline assignment: CDR1 KGHSH and CDR2 LQKENI. This CDR3 is CASSPGQSNTEAFF. The CDR3 DNA reads TGTGCCAGCTCACCTGGACAGTCGAACACTGAAGCTTTCTTT.

V gene TRBV2 combines with J gene TRBJ1-4; no definite D call. The CDR3 covers 13 residues. The V end lost 3 bases, the J end lost 7 bases, and 9 bases lay between the germline ends. The V gene's germline CDR1 is SNHLY and CDR2 FYNNEI. The CDR3 is CASSDLVGEKLFF. The DNA of the CDR3 is TGTGCCAGCAGTGATTTGGTGGGTGAAAAACTGTTTTTT.

CDR3 coding DNA: TGTGCCAGCGCGGGACGGATCTATGGCTACACCTTC. This codes for CASAGRIYGYTF. The chain recombines TRBV6-4 with TRBJ1-2; possible D gene TRBD1, 5 bases. V dropped 8 bases and J dropped 4 bases, with 11 bases sitting between them. Germline V lookup: CDR1 MRHNA, CDR2 SNTAGT. The CDR3 consists of 12 residues.

A note on this clone: It differs at one base from a far larger clone, so likely a read error. CDR3 in amino acids: CASSFSENTGAFF. CDR3 in DNA: TGTGCCAGCAGCTTTTCCGAGAACACTGGAGCTTTCTTT. The gene calls are TRBV5-6 and TRBJ1-1; no clear D gene. CDR1 SGHDT and CDR2 YYEEEE come from the germline V gene. This CDR3 has 13 amino acids.

This CDR3 reads CASSTGLAGAQETQYF. The CDR3 nucleotides are TGCGCCAGCAGCACGGGACTAGCGGGGGCTCAAGAGACCCAGTACTTC. The chain combines TRBV5-1 with TRBJ2-5; 14 bases are a match to TRBD2. CDR3 length: 16 amino acids. V lost 4 bases, J lost 2 bases, and 4 bases stayed unmatched. Germline V lookup: CDR1 SGHRS, CDR2 YFSETQ.

This CDR3 reads CASSSEGRTKNIQYF. In DNA, the CDR3 is TGTGCCAGCAGCTCCGAGGGGCGGACCAAAAACATTCAGTACTTC. The V and J genes are TRBV7-9 and TRBJ2-4, with D possibly being TRBD1 or TRBD2 (5 bases each). The germline V and J ends were trimmed by 4 bases and 2 bases, with 12 bases remaining between them. The CDR3 totals 15 residues. Germline CDR1 and CDR2: SEHNR and FQNEAQ (reference sequence).

Points on this clone: At the DNA level, this CDR3 is encoded by other sequences in the same sample as well. The V call is TRBV7-9, the J call TRBJ2-7, with D unclear. In germline, CDR1 is SEHNR, CDR2 FQNEAQ (reference sequence). Trimming removed 3 bases at V and 1 base at J, with 7 bases between. The CDR3 loop spans 13 amino acids. In DNA form, the CDR3 reads TGTGCCAGCAGCTTCTCCGGGTCCTACGAGCAGTACTTC. Protein: CASSFSGSYEQYF.

V gene TRBV30 combines with J gene TRBJ2-7, with D perhaps being TRBD1 or TRBD2 (5 bases each). Per germline, CDR1 GTSNPN and CDR2 SVGIG (reference sequence). The CDR3 loop spans 14 amino acids. The V and J ends lost 1 base and 5 bases respectively, with 15 bases between them. The CDR3 loop reads CAWSEGTPRDEQYF. The CDR3 DNA follows: TGTGCCTGGAGTGAAGGGACCCCTCGGGACGAGCAGTACTTC.

This clone was picked up a small number of times. The same CDR3 is also encoded by other DNA sequences in this sample. This chain connects TRBV5-1 to TRBJ2-1; 10 positions match TRBD2. This CDR3 spans 15 amino acids. The junction had 5 bases not matched to a gene; V was cut back by 2 bases and J by 6 bases. Germline loops: CDR1 SGHRS, CDR2 YFSETQ. CDR3 in amino acids: CASSLGLAGVNEQFF. In nucleotides, the CDR3 is TGCGCCAGCAGCTTAGGTCTAGCGGGAGTCAATGAGCAGTTCTTC. The whole variable domain, remainder taken from reference TRBV5-1 and TRBJ2-1, is KAGVTQTPRYLIKTRGQQVTLSCSPISGHRSVSWYQQTPGQGLQFLFEYFSETQRNKGNFPGRFSGRQFSNSRSEMNVSTLELGDSALYLCASSLGLAGVNEQFFGPGTRLTVL.

The V gene is TRBV7-9, the J gene TRBJ1-1, with D possibly being TRBD1 (5 bases). The V end was cut by 5 bases, the J end by 4 bases, with 11 bases between. This CDR3 has 13 amino acids. Germline V gene data show CDR1 as SEHNR and CDR2 as FQNEAQ (reference sequence). CDR3 loop: CASSDSGATEAFF. The CDR3 DNA is TGTGCCAGCAGCGACAGTGGAGCCACTGAAGCTTTCTTT.

Comment on this clone: This likely stems from a read error, as it lies one base from a far larger clone. This sample includes further DNA sequences coding for the same CDR3. This chain uses TRBV9 with TRBJ2-7; TRBD2 matches 10 bases. V lost 0 bases, J lost 7 bases, and 4 bases stayed unmatched. The CDR3 loop spans 14 amino acids. Germline V CDR1 and CDR2: SGDLS, YYNGEE. The CDR3 region has the DNA TGTGCCAGCAGCGTAGGCAGCGGGAGGGAAGAGCAGTACTTC. Translating gives CASSVGSGREEQYF.

CDR3 sequence (DNA): TGTGCCAGTAGTACGGGACAGGGCTATGGCTACACCTTC. Translating gives CASSTGQGYGYTF. The genes are TRBV19 and TRBJ1-2, with 9 bases lining up with TRBD1. This CDR3 is 13 amino acids long. V lost 4 bases to trimming and J lost 4 bases; unmatched junction nucleotides: 1. Germline CDR1 and CDR2: LNHDA and SQIVND (reference sequence). The full variable domain, completed using reference TRBV19 and TRBJ1-2, is DGGITQSPKYLFRKEGQNVTLSCEQNLNHDAMYWYRQDPGQGLRLIYYSQIVNDFQKGDIAEGYSVSREKKESFPLTVTSAQKNPTAFYLCASSTGQGYGYTFGSGTRLTVV.

J is TRBJ1-5 and V is TRBV30, with no clear D. Trimming stripped 0 bases from V and 2 bases from J, with 8 bases between. Germline V CDR1 and CDR2: GTSNPN, SVGIG (reference sequence). The CDR3 runs to 14 residues. CDR3 nucleotide sequence: TGTGCCTGGAGTGTACGGGGTGGCAATCAGCCCCAGCATTTT. This codes for CAWSVRGGNQPQHF.

The chain recombines TRBV5-5 with TRBJ1-2; D unresolved. In germline, CDR1 is SGHKS, CDR2 YYEKEE (reference sequence). The CDR3 spans 16 residues. V lost 0 bases and J lost 1, with 13 bases in between. CDR3 bases: TGTGCCAGCAGCTTGGAGCTGGCTGCCCGTAACTATGGCTACACCTTC. Protein: CASSLELAARNYGYTF.

This clone was recorded at least ten times. The chain is built from TRBV7-3 and TRBJ2-3, with 7 bases fitting TRBD1. Germline CDR1 and CDR2: SGHTA and FQGTGA. Trimming at V came to 5 bases and at J to 1 base, leaving 3 bases not matched to a gene. The CDR3 is made up of 14 amino acids. CDR3 sequence: CASSRGQGTDTQYF. For the CDR3, the DNA is TGTGCCAGCAGCCGTGGACAGGGCACAGATACGCAGTATTTT.

The rearrangement joins TRBV11-2 to TRBJ2-7; D call uncertain. Between the trimmed V and J ends, which lost 1 base and 0 bases, there was a span of 19 bases. Germline V gene lookup returns CDR1 SGHAT and CDR2 FQNNGV. The CDR3 is 18 residues long. CDR3 sequence reads: CASSLVSSWLRSSYEQYF. The CDR3 nucleotides are TGTGCCAGCAGCTTAGTTTCTAGTTGGTTAAGGAGCTCCTACGAGCAGTACTTC.